This TCR beta chain was sequenced in a study of neurological immune-mediated disorders. The study, taken as a whole, reports: None of the CDR3 amino acid sequences in expanded clones turned up in more than one subject, which points to private repertoires in all groups. It was HTLV-1-associated myelopathy that showed the most TCR clonal expansion, while multiple sclerosis showed the least, falling below healthy controls.

This clonotype was recorded at least ten times. The antigen is not known. From 15-18 subjects, every sequencing run obtained over 200 million TCR-beta sequences. TCRdb recomputed calls from the 5' RACE reads with MiXCR, one row per CDR3 protein. The sample shows tens of thousands of distinct CDR3 sequences, 4.5% of them seen only once. Trimming at V came to 5 bases and at J to 4 bases, leaving 8 bases not matched to a gene. This CDR3 has 15 residues. In germline, CDR1 is SGHRS, CDR2 YFSETQ. The sequence came from a man in his thirties or forties with multiple sclerosis. The chain carries TRBV5-1 and TRBJ2-3, with TRBD2 matching 9 bases. The sample was PBMCs. CDR3 sequence: CASRRGGADPDTQYF. The CDR3 DNA reads TGCGCCAGCAGGCGGGGGGGAGCGGATCCAGATACGCAGTATTTT.